The 14 T cell receptor beta chains below were found in one sample sequenced in a study of blood T cells in healthy people across ages. A sample-barcoded 5' primer and a J-beta primer mix were used in a second PCR of roughly 7 to 12 cycles. Each CDR3 protein is one row after TCRdb ran MiXCR on the 5' RACE reads. This sample has 900,000 to 950,000 distinct CDR3 sequences, with 25% to 35% found just once. These data were likewise used in another study, on T cells of mothers and their children.

The sample comprised blood. The receptors were gathered from a woman between 40 and 50 years old in good health.

This clonotype was counted a few times. The V and J genes are TRBV28 and TRBJ1-5, with 7 bases aligning to TRBD1. Germline V CDR1 and CDR2: MDHEN, SYDVKM. The CDR3 sequence is 18 residues long. With V trimmed by 6 bases and J by 0 bases, 14 bases remained unmatched. The CDR3 nucleotides read TGTGCCAGCAGGACGGTCAGGGGGAGAAGCTATAGCAATCAGCCCCAGCATTTT. Translating gives CASRTVRGRSYSNQPQHF.

This clonotype was picked up many times. The chain has TRBV7-8 and TRBJ1-4; D might be TRBD1 (5 bases). CDR1 SGHVS and CDR2 FQNEAQ come from the germline V gene. This CDR3 region has 18 residues. The germline V and J ends were trimmed by 3 bases and 3 bases, with 20 bases remaining between them. The CDR3 DNA sequence: TGTGCCAGCAGCTTTTCCGGAGTTGGGCCAGGGTCTAATGAAAAACTGTTTTTT. It is translated as CASSFSGVGPGSNEKLFF. The full variable domain, with the rest looked up from reference TRBV7-8 and TRBJ1-4, is GAGVSQSPRYKVAKRGQDVALRCDPISGHVSLFWYQQALGQGPEFLTYFQNEAQLDKSGLPSDRFFAERPEGSVSTLKIQRTQQEDSAVYLCASSFSGVGPGSNEKLFFGSGTQLSVL.

To note about this clonotype: The germline gene is not matched at one end of the junction; a read error may be the cause. This sequence joins TRBV5-5 and TRBJ2-7; D is undetermined. The CDR3 extends over 13 amino acids. Germline V gene data show CDR1 as SGHKS and CDR2 as YYEKEE (reference sequence). CDR3 sequence reads: CASCLVTSYEQYF. CDR3 sequence (DNA): TGTGCCAGCTGCTTGGTCACCTCCTACGAGCAGTACTTC.

The chain joins TRBV5-1 to TRBJ1-4; 7 bases are shared with TRBD1. The germline CDR1 and CDR2 sequences are SGHRS and YFSETQ. This CDR3 spans 15 amino acids. V dropped 4 bases and J dropped 8; count of bases not matched to a gene: 11. The CDR3 protein is CASSVTGVSAEKLFF. In DNA, the CDR3 is TGCGCCAGCAGCGTAACAGGGGTCTCGGCGGAAAAACTGTTTTTT.

This clonotype was detected once. The chain couples TRBV18 to TRBJ1-2; D is unresolved. V gave up 2 bases and J gave up 6 bases, with 22 bases separating them. CDR1 and CDR2 from the germline V gene are KGHSH and LQKENI. The CDR3 is 17 residues long. The CDR3 sequence: CASSPGFLEGKIDGYTF. The CDR3 nucleotides are TGTGCCAGCTCACCAGGATTTCTGGAGGGAAAGATCGATGGCTACACCTTC.

CDR3 protein: CASMMGVTEAFF. CDR3 DNA sequence: TGTGCCTCAATGATGGGGGTCACTGAAGCTTTCTTT. The chain uses TRBV30 and TRBJ1-1; the D gene is possibly TRBD1 (5 bases). Trimming pared 7 bases from V and 4 bases from J, leaving 13 bases between. Germline lookup yields CDR1 GTSNPN and CDR2 SVGIG (reference sequence). The CDR3 is 12 amino acids.

The chain recombines TRBV7-3 with TRBJ2-5; D gene ambiguous. The V gene lost 5 bases and the J gene lost 7 bases, with 14 bases spanning the gap. Per the germline V gene, CDR1 is SGHTA and CDR2 is FQGTGA. This CDR3 has 13 amino acids. CDR3: CASSATLLGTQYF. The CDR3 DNA reads as TGTGCCAGCAGCGCGACCCTGTTGGGGACCCAGTACTTC. Complete variable domain (other parts from reference TRBV7-3 and TRBJ2-5): GAGVSQTPSNKVTEKGKYVELRCDPISGHTALYWYRQSLGQGPEFLIYFQGTGAADDSGLPNDRFFAVRPEGSVSTLKIQRTERGDSAVYLCASSATLLGTQYFGPGTRLLVL.

The V and J genes are TRBV20-1 and TRBJ2-7, with D possibly matching TRBD1 (5 bases). The V end lost 0 bases, the J end lost 0 bases, and 12 bases lay between the germline ends. The germline V gene encodes CDR1 DFQATT and CDR2 SNEGSKA (reference sequence). The CDR3 spans 15 residues. The CDR3 protein is CSARDRRTISYEQYF. The CDR3 region has the DNA TGCAGTGCTAGAGATCGAAGGACAATCTCCTACGAGCAGTACTTC.

This clonotype was detected only a few times. The V call is TRBV7-9, the J call TRBJ2-3; D may be TRBD2 (7 bases). Trimming took off 3 bases at V and 6 bases at J, with 19 bases between the two ends. From germline, CDR1 is SEHNR and CDR2 FQNEAQ (reference sequence). This CDR3 comprises 16 residues. In DNA form, the CDR3 reads TGTGCCAGCAGCTTCTTCCTAGGGGGGGCCGAGGATACGCAGTATTTT. Protein sequence: CASSFFLGGAEDTQYF. Drawing the rest from reference TRBV7-9 and TRBJ2-3, the complete variable domain is DTGVSQNPRHKITKRGQNVTFRCDPISEHNRLYWYRQTLGQGPEFLTYFQNEAQLEKSRLLSDRFSAERPKGSFSTLEIQRTEQGDSAMYLCASSFFLGGAEDTQYFGPGTRLTVL.

This chain uses TRBV15 with TRBJ2-5; possible D gene TRBD1, 7 bases. This CDR3 spans 16 amino acids. In germline, CDR1 is LNHNV, CDR2 YYDKDF (reference sequence). The V gene lost 5 bases and the J gene lost 4 bases, with 20 bases spanning the gap. The CDR3 region has the DNA TGTGCCACCAGCTACCTTTTTTCAGGGGGAGGAGAGACCCAGTACTTC. This encodes CATSYLFSGGGETQYF.

The sample holds many counts of this clonotype. This rearrangement joins TRBV29-1 to TRBJ1-2, with 10 bases identical to TRBD1. The trim removed 4 bases at V and 6 bases at J, leaving 8 bases unmatched. Germline lookup yields CDR1 SQVTM and CDR2 ANQGSEA. This CDR3 contains 14 residues. As DNA, the CDR3 is TGCAGCGTTGTGGGGACCGGGACAGGGGATGGCTACACCTTC. It is translated as CSVVGTGTGDGYTF.

This clonotype was observed a few times. The genes are TRBV12-3 or TRBV12-4 and TRBJ2-1; TRBD2 aligns across 7 bases. V lost 2 bases, J lost 5 bases, and 6 bases stayed unmatched. The CDR3 is 15 residues long. CDR3 amino acids: CASSLSRGRDNEQFF. CDR3 DNA sequence: TGTGCCAGCAGTTTATCCCGGGGGAGGGACAATGAGCAGTTCTTC.

This clonotype was seen more than once but under ten times. The genes are TRBV27 and TRBJ2-3, with D possibly being TRBD2 (6 bases). The CDR3 length is 18 residues. CDR1 MNHEY and CDR2 SMNVEV come from the germline V gene (reference sequence). V lost 7 bases to trimming and J lost 0 bases, with 23 bases between them. The CDR3: CASTKILPGRGSTDTQYF. The CDR3 DNA sequence: TGTGCCAGCACCAAAATTCTCCCGGGACGGGGGAGCACAGATACGCAGTATTTT.

The chain couples TRBV4-1 to TRBJ1-2; a weak D match, TRBD1 (6 bases). V was pared by 2 bases and J by 2 bases, with 12 bases between. Germline loops: CDR1 MGHRA, CDR2 YSYEKL. The CDR3 is 15 amino acids. As DNA, the CDR3 is TGCGCCAGCAGCCAACTTAGAGGACAGAACTATGGCTACACCTTC. Amino acids: CASSQLRGQNYGYTF.